The 9 T cell receptor beta chains listed next were all sequenced from one sample in a study of cytomegalovirus exposure and HLA in healthy donors. Primers for the PCR totalled 60 Vbeta and 13 Jbeta. The data were produced by immunoSEQ multiplex PCR, yet TCRdb's version contains in-frame clones alone and is incomplete. The data show about 210,000 clones, more than 70% seen once. The sequenced sample was PBMCs. The receptors stem from a boy between 5 and 17 years old in good health and CMV-seronegative.

This chain uses TRBV27 with TRBJ1-4, with 12 bases aligning to TRBD1. Germline V gives CDR1 MNHEY, CDR2 SMNVEV (reference sequence). The CDR3 loop spans 15 amino acids. J lost 10 bases, V lost 1 base, and 4 bases had no gene match. The CDR3 DNA reads as TGTGCCAGCAGTTTATTTCCGGGACAGGGGGCAAAACTGTTTTTT. It is translated as CASSLFPGQGAKLFF.

About this clone: Other DNA sequences of this sample code for an identical CDR3. The V call is TRBV7-3, the J call TRBJ2-1, with a tentative D call TRBD2 (7 bases). The V gene lost 5 bases and the J gene lost 2 bases, with 10 bases spanning the gap. The CDR3 consists of 14 residues. Germline V CDR1 and CDR2: SGHTA, FQGTGA. This CDR3 is CASSPGGAYNEQFF. Here the CDR3 DNA reads TGTGCCAGCAGCCCGGGGGGCGCCTACAATGAGCAGTTCTTC.

The V call is TRBV19, the J call TRBJ2-1; 9 bases align to TRBD2. The J segment lost 7 bases and the V segment lost 9 bases, leaving 7 bases of the junction unmatched. This CDR3 region has 13 residues. Germline V gene sequence: CDR1 LNHDA, CDR2 SQIVND (reference sequence). CDR3 in DNA: TGTGCCAGCCAGCGGGAGGCGTTTAATGAGCAGTTCTTC. Translation gives CASQREAFNEQFF.

Only a few counts were recorded for this clone. This chain connects TRBV6-4 to TRBJ2-5; possible D gene TRBD2, 6 bases. CDR1 is MRHNA and CDR2 is SNTAGT in the germline V gene. This CDR3 spans 13 amino acids. V gave up 6 bases and J gave up 2 bases, with 10 bases separating them. CDR3 sequence: CASSREPQETQYF. CDR3 sequence (DNA): TGTGCCAGCAGCCGGGAGCCGCAAGAGACCCAGTACTTC.

The V call is TRBV9, the J call TRBJ1-2; D remains ambiguous. The CDR3 has 16 amino acids. Germline V gene data show CDR1 as SGDLS and CDR2 as YYNGEE. Deletions cut 3 bases from V and 4 bases from J, with 19 bases between. The CDR3 nucleotides read TGTGCCAGCAGCGCCCGGACTGGGATGGGTACCTATGGCTACACCTTC. It translates to CASSARTGMGTYGYTF.

This chain uses TRBV11-2 with TRBJ1-2; 8 bases map to TRBD1. Germline V gene lookup returns CDR1 SGHAT and CDR2 FQNNGV. J gave up 4 bases and V 2 bases, and 3 bases lay outside the gene matches. The CDR3 is 14 residues long. The CDR3 spells CASSLQGAGYGYTF. CDR3 coding DNA: TGTGCCAGCAGCTTACAGGGGGCTGGCTATGGCTACACCTTC.

In this sample, this clone turned up once. The chain uses TRBV10-3 and TRBJ2-1, with TRBD2 as a possible D gene (5 bases). Germline V gene sequence: CDR1 ENHRY, CDR2 SYGVKD. Trimming shortened V by 7 bases and J by 3 bases, and 16 bases separated the two germline ends. The CDR3 has 15 amino acids. The CDR3 region has the DNA TGTGCCATCACCGCTCTCGCGGGTAGCTACAATGAGCAGTTCTTC. It specifies CAITALAGSYNEQFF.

The chain has TRBV5-4 and TRBJ1-1; 8 bases match TRBD1. Germline assignment: CDR1 SGHNT and CDR2 YYREEE (reference sequence). This CDR3 is built from 14 residues. Trimming removed 4 bases from V and 3 bases from J; junction bases left unmatched: 5. For the CDR3, the DNA is TGTGCCAGCAGCAACGGACAGGGTCACACTGAAGCTTTCTTT. It translates to CASSNGQGHTEAFF.

This CDR3 is CASSDPGTGGGYEQYF. DNA for the CDR3: TGTGCCAGCAGTGACCCGGGGACAGGGGGAGGCTACGAGCAGTACTTC. This rearrangement joins TRBV6-1 to TRBJ2-7; 11 bases line up with TRBD1. CDR3 length: 16 amino acids. Germline V lookup: CDR1 MNHNS, CDR2 SASEGT. The ends lost 3 bases at V and 3 bases at J; junction bases unmatched: 7.